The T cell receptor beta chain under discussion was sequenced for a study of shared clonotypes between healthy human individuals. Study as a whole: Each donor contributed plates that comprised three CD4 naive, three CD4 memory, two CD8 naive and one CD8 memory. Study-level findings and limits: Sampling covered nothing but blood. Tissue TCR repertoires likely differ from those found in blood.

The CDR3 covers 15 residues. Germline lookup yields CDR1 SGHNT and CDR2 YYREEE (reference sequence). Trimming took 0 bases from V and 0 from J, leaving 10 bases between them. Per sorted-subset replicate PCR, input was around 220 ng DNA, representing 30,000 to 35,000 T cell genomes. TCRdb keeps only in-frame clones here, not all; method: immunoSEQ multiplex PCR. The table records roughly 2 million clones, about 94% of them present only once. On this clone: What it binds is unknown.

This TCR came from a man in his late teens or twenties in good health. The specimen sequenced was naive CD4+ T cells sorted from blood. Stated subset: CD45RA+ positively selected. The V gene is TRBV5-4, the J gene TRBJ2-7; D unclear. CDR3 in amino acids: CASSLAHGSSYEQYF. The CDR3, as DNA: TGTGCCAGCAGCTTGGCCCACGGATCCTCCTACGAGCAGTACTTC.